These 17 T cell receptor beta chains were all obtained from the same sample, sequenced in a study of shared clonotypes between healthy human individuals (dated by TCRdb to between 2020 and 2021). The library was produced with the immunoSEQ multiplex PCR assay. TCRdb provides this immuneACCESS table in a form limited to in-frame rearrangements. Some clones are lacking; in checked studies, under half of them reflect an unresolved V gene, and why the rest are absent is not known. For this sample there are roughly 500,000 clones; roughly 95% appear just once. 0.05% to 0.07% of the sample comes from the top ten. Sequencing was done on a sample of naive CD4+ T cells sorted from blood. Per the publication, the cell subset or site label means: CD45RA+ positively selected. The source of these receptors is a woman aged 25 to 39 in good health.

The V gene is TRBV28, the J gene TRBJ1-1; D ambiguous. Germline values: CDR1 MDHEN, CDR2 SYDVKM. Trimming took 4 bases from V and 1 from J, leaving 4 bases between them. The CDR3 spans 12 residues. The CDR3 protein is CASSYENTEAFF. The CDR3 DNA is TGTGCCAGCAGTTATGAGAACACTGAAGCTTTCTTT.

The V call is TRBV5-1, the J call TRBJ2-7, with no clear D. This CDR3 has 12 amino acids. Germline CDR1 and CDR2: SGHRS and YFSETQ. The ends were cut back, 2 bases at V and 4 bases at J, with 7 bases in the middle. CDR3 DNA sequence: TGCGCCAGCAGCTTTATAGGTTACGAGCAGTACTTC. Protein product: CASSFIGYEQYF.

The V call is TRBV30, the J call TRBJ2-7; TRBD2 matches 10 bases. V lost 3 bases and J lost 2; bases outside the gene matches: 7. This CDR3 is built from 15 residues. Germline CDR1 GTSNPN, CDR2 SVGIG (reference sequence). The CDR3 region is CAWRGRAGGPYEQYF. Here the CDR3 DNA reads TGTGCCTGGAGGGGAAGAGCGGGAGGGCCCTACGAGCAGTACTTC.

The chain links TRBV10-1 to TRBJ2-7, with D unclear. Germline lookup yields CDR1 WNHNN and CDR2 SYGVQD (reference sequence). The CDR3 loop spans 11 amino acids. The V and J ends lost 3 bases and 5 bases respectively, with 5 bases between them. Here the CDR3 DNA reads TGCGCCAGCAGTGACGGCCACGAGCAGTACTTC. Its protein product is CASSDGHEQYF.

About this clone itself: The sample holds other DNA sequences that translate to the same CDR3. The J gene is TRBJ2-3, the V gene TRBV28; the D gene is possibly TRBD1 (6 bases). The CDR3 contains 15 residues. From germline, CDR1 is MDHEN and CDR2 SYDVKM. V shed 2 bases and J shed 0 bases, with 9 bases lying between them. The CDR3 reads CASSLGGRSTDTQYF. The CDR3 coding sequence is TGTGCCAGCAGTTTAGGGGGCCGTAGCACAGATACGCAGTATTTT.

This chain joins TRBV19 and TRBJ1-5; a possible D gene is TRBD1 (6 bases). V was cut by 2 bases and J by 4 bases, with 12 bases left in between. This CDR3 is built from 15 residues. Per the germline V gene, CDR1 is LNHDA and CDR2 is SQIVND (reference sequence). CDR3 DNA sequence: TGTGCCAGTAGTATAACAGGGACTTTGAATCAGCCCCAGCATTTT. This sequence encodes CASSITGTLNQPQHF.

The V call is TRBV13, the J call TRBJ2-7; possibly TRBD2 for D (5 bases). V gave up 5 bases and J gave up 6 bases, with 14 bases separating them. The germline V gene has CDR1 PRHDT and CDR2 FYEKMQ (reference sequence). This CDR3 comprises 13 residues. The CDR3 region is CASSPRPRGEQYF. CDR3 in DNA: TGTGCCAGCAGCCCCCGGCCTCGGGGCGAGCAGTACTTC. The variable domain in full, completed from reference TRBV13 and TRBJ2-7, reads AAGVIQSPRHLIKEKRETATLKCYPIPRHDTVYWYQQGPGQDPQFLISFYEKMQSDKGSIPDRFSAQQFSDYHSELNMSSLELGDSALYFCASSPRPRGEQYFGPGTRLTVT.

V usage is TRBV18 and J usage is TRBJ2-7, with D tentatively TRBD1 (6 bases). From germline, CDR1 is KGHSH and CDR2 LQKENI. V lost 3 bases and J 2 bases, leaving 11 bases between the germline ends. The CDR3 is made up of 14 amino acids. As DNA, the CDR3 is TGTGCCAGCTCACCGTATGGACAGACCTACGAGCAGTACTTC. Protein: CASSPYGQTYEQYF.

The V gene is TRBV7-9, the J gene TRBJ2-1; 9 bases line up with TRBD2. The CDR3 extends over 19 amino acids. The V gene end was trimmed by 4 bases and the J gene end by 0 bases; junction bases not matched to a gene: 13. Germline V gene data show CDR1 as SEHNR and CDR2 as FQNEAQ (reference sequence). The CDR3 loop reads CASSSDRNRRGGSYNEQFF. The DNA for the CDR3 is TGTGCCAGCAGCTCTGATCGGAATAGGCGGGGGGGCTCCTACAATGAGCAGTTCTTC.

This clone showed up just once. The chain couples TRBV28 to TRBJ2-7, with TRBD1 matching 8 bases. Germline trimming cut 5 bases from V and 2 bases from J; bases unmatched to any gene: 8. Per germline, CDR1 MDHEN and CDR2 SYDVKM. This CDR3 spans 15 amino acids. The CDR3 reads CASSTGGPVAYEQYF. The DNA of the CDR3 is TGTGCCAGCAGTACAGGGGGACCGGTCGCCTACGAGCAGTACTTC.

The V call is TRBV5-1, the J call TRBJ1-4; no reliable D call. Germline lookup yields CDR1 SGHRS and CDR2 YFSETQ. The V end was cut by 4 bases, the J end by 4 bases, with 17 bases between. This CDR3 spans 16 amino acids. The CDR3: CASSPKKQSFNEKLFF. CDR3 coding DNA: TGCGCCAGCAGCCCTAAAAAACAGAGTTTTAATGAAAAACTGTTTTTT.

This chain links TRBV19 with TRBJ2-3, with D tentatively TRBD2 (5 bases). The V gene's germline CDR1 is LNHDA and CDR2 SQIVND (reference sequence). The CDR3 extends over 12 amino acids. Trimming took off 10 bases at V and 4 bases at J, with 12 bases between the two ends. The DNA of the CDR3 is TGTGCCACTAGCTCCCGGGCAGATACGCAGTATTTT. It translates to CATSSRADTQYF.

Remarks on this clone: Different DNA sequences within this sample yield the same CDR3. The chain combines TRBV5-1 with TRBJ2-1; 9 bases fit TRBD2. V shed 4 bases and J 6 bases; nucleotides not matched to a gene: 5. Looked up from germline, CDR1 is SGHRS and CDR2 is YFSETQ. The CDR3 covers 14 residues. CDR3 amino acids: CASSPGLAGNEQFF. Here the CDR3 DNA reads TGCGCCAGCAGCCCGGGACTAGCTGGCAATGAGCAGTTCTTC.

In the case of this clone: The same CDR3 is also encoded by other DNA sequences in this sample. V gene TRBV5-1 combines with J gene TRBJ2-7; D is unresolved. CDR3 length equals 12 residues. Germline V gene sequence: CDR1 SGHRS, CDR2 YFSETQ. Trimming pared 4 bases from V and 0 bases from J, leaving 5 bases between. The CDR3: CASSPSSYEQYF. CDR3 nucleotide sequence: TGCGCCAGCAGCCCCAGCTCCTACGAGCAGTACTTC. Drawing the rest from reference TRBV5-1 and TRBJ2-7, the complete variable domain is KAGVTQTPRYLIKTRGQQVTLSCSPISGHRSVSWYQQTPGQGLQFLFEYFSETQRNKGNFPGRFSGRQFSNSRSEMNVSTLELGDSALYLCASSPSSYEQYFGPGTRLTVT.

The chain is built from TRBV18 and TRBJ2-5; a weak D match, TRBD1 (5 bases). The germline CDR1 and CDR2 sequences are KGHSH and LQKENI. The CDR3 has 13 amino acids. V shed 3 bases and J shed 5 bases, with 10 bases lying between them. The chain's CDR3 is CASSPTVGETQYF. In nucleotides, the CDR3 is TGTGCCAGCTCACCGACAGTAGGGGAGACCCAGTACTTC.

This chain links TRBV19 with TRBJ1-1; D unresolved. CDR1 is LNHDA, CDR2 SQIVND, per germline (reference sequence). The CDR3 runs to 12 residues. V shed 2 bases and J shed 10 bases, with 11 bases lying between them. The CDR3, as DNA: TGTGCCAGTAGTATATCTGCTGTTGGAGCTTTCTTT. Protein sequence: CASSISAVGAFF.

This sequence joins TRBV27 and TRBJ2-7; 15 bases are shared with TRBD2. Per the germline V gene, CDR1 is MNHEY and CDR2 is SMNVEV (reference sequence). The CDR3 runs to 15 residues. Germline trimming cut 5 bases from V and 3 bases from J; bases unmatched to any gene: 2. This CDR3 reads CASSGLAGGDYEQYF. The CDR3, as DNA: TGTGCCAGCAGTGGACTAGCGGGAGGGGACTACGAGCAGTACTTC.